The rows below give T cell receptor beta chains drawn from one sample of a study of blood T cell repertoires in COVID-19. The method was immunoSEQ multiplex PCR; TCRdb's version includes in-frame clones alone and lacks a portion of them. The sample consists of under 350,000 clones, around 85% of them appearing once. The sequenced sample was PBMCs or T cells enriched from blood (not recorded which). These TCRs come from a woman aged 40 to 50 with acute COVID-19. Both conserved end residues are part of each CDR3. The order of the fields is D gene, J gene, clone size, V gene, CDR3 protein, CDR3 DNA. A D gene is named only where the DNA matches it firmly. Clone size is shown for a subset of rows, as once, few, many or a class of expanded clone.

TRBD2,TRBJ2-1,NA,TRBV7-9,CASSLATGGPYNEQFF,TGTGCCAGCAGCTTAGCAACGGGAGGGCCCTACAATGAGCAGTTCTTC
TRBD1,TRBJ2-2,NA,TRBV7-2,CASTDRQGSLNTGELFF,TGTGCCAGCACCGACCGACAGGGGTCCCTGAACACCGGGGAGCTGTTTTTT
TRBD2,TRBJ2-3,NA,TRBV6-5,CASAPGLANRDTQYF,TGTGCCAGCGCGCCGGGACTAGCGAACAGAGATACGCAGTATTTT
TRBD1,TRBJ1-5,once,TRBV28,CASRSAGGGNQPQHF,TGTGCCAGCAGGTCTGCAGGGGGAGGAAATCAGCCCCAGCATTTT
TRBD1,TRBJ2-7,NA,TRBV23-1,CASSQLWDRRHEQYF,TGCGCCAGCAGTCAATTATGGGACAGGCGGCACGAGCAGTACTTC
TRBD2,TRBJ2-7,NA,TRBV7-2,CASSFAGGAYEQYF,TGTGCCAGCAGCTTCGCGGGGGGAGCCTACGAGCAGTACTTC
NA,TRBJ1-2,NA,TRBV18,CASSPSQVGYGYTF,TGTGCCAGCTCACCAAGCCAGGTCGGTTATGGCTACACCTTC
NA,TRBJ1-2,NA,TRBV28,CASSISISLYGYTF,TGTGCCAGCAGTATAAGCATATCCCTCTATGGCTACACCTTC
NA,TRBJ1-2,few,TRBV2,CASSEVRDIANYGYTF,TGTGCCAGCAGTGAGGTTCGGGACATTGCTAACTATGGCTACACCTTC
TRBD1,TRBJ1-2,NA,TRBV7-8,CASSYLGQGENYGYTF,TGTGCCAGCAGCTACCTGGGTCAGGGGGAGAACTATGGCTACACCTTC
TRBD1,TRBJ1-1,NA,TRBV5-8,CASSLTGGSTEAFF,TGTGCCAGCAGCTTGACAGGGGGAAGCACTGAAGCTTTCTTT
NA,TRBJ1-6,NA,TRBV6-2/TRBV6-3,CASSYSETVYNSPLHF,TGTGCCAGCAGTTACTCGGAGACGGTCTATAATTCACCCCTCCACTTT
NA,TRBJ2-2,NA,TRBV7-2,CASSLAGPTGELFF,TGTGCCAGCAGCTTAGCGGGGCCAACCGGGGAGCTGTTTTTT
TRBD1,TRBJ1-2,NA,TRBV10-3,CAISPGQGAPGDGYTF,TGTGCCATCAGCCCGGGACAGGGGGCCCCGGGGGATGGCTACACCTTC
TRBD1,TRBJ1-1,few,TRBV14,CASSWAPGTGATEAFF,TGTGCCAGCAGCTGGGCCCCGGGGACAGGGGCCACTGAAGCTTTCTTT
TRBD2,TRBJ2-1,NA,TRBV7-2,CASSPTPGLHGNEQFF,TGTGCCAGCAGCCCTACCCCGGGACTACACGGCAATGAGCAGTTCTTC
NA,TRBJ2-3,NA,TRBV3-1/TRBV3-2,CASSAGSDTQYF,TGTGCCAGCAGTGCAGGGTCAGATACGCAGTATTTT
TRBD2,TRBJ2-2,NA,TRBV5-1,CASRFSGRATWDTGELFF,TGCGCCAGCCGCTTTAGCGGGAGGGCCACTTGGGACACCGGGGAGCTGTTTTTT
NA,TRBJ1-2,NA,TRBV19,CASRESAENYGYTF,TGTGCCAGTAGAGAATCAGCGGAGAACTATGGCTACACCTTC
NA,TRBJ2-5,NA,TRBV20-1,CSASSETQYF,TGCAGTGCTAGCTCTGAGACCCAGTACTTC
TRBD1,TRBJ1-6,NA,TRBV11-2,CASSLVQGAGKAPLHF,TGTGCCAGCAGCTTAGTTCAGGGGGCAGGAAAGGCACCCCTCCACTTT
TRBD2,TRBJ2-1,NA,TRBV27,CASRSLAGGRNEQFF,TGTGCCAGCAGGAGCCTAGCGGGGGGACGAAATGAGCAGTTCTTC
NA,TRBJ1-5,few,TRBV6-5,CASSNRVNQPQHF,TGTGCCAGCAGTAACAGGGTCAATCAGCCCCAGCATTTT
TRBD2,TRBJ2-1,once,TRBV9,CASSVRAGELASYNEQFF,TGTGCCAGCAGCGTTCGAGCGGGGGAACTAGCCTCCTACAATGAGCAGTTCTTC
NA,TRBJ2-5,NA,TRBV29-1,CSARGEQGGHRETQYF,TGCAGCGCCCGCGGGGAACAGGGGGGGCACAGGGAGACCCAGTACTTC
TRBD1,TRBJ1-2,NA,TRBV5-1,CASSSYGQGGYGYTF,TGCGCCAGCAGCTCTTACGGACAGGGCGGCTATGGCTACACCTTC
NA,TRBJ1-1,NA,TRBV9,CASSARQLNTEAFF,TGTGCCAGCAGCGCCCGACAGCTGAACACTGAAGCTTTCTTT